The 10 T cell receptor beta chains reported below all come from one sample, sequenced in a study of control samples from healthy donors and cancer patients. Some clones are missing from TCRdb's copy, which holds only in-frame ones; the method was immunoSEQ multiplex PCR. This sample has roughly 80,000 clones, with 70% to 90% found just once. Sequenced: blood. The receptors here all came from a woman aged 45 to 65 in good health.

This chain uses TRBV19 with TRBJ1-3; D gene ambiguous. V was trimmed by 5 bases and J by 0 bases, leaving 5 bases between them. This CDR3 has 13 amino acids. Germline V CDR1 and CDR2: LNHDA, SQIVND (reference sequence). The CDR3 bases are TGTGCCAGTAGTGGAGGCTCTGGAAACACCATATATTTT. Its translation is CASSGGSGNTIYF.

This clone came up once. The rearrangement links TRBV13 to TRBJ2-7; D unclear. The germline V gene encodes CDR1 PRHDT and CDR2 FYEKMQ (reference sequence). The CDR3 is 12 residues long. V was cut by 3 bases and J by 4 bases, with 7 bases left in between. The CDR3 reads CASSFPLYEQYF. DNA of the CDR3: TGTGCCAGCAGCTTCCCTCTATACGAGCAGTACTTC.

This clone was counted once. This chain joins TRBV7-9 and TRBJ1-1, with a possible D match to TRBD1 (5 bases). The V gene's germline CDR1 is SEHNR and CDR2 FQNEAQ (reference sequence). The ends were cut back, 3 bases at V and 2 bases at J, with 16 bases in the middle. This CDR3 is built from 16 residues. CDR3 region: CASSLGFRERNTEAFF. The CDR3 bases are TGTGCCAGCAGCTTGGGCTTCAGGGAGAGAAACACTGAAGCTTTCTTT.

V and J are TRBV30 and TRBJ1-5, with D possibly being TRBD1 (5 bases). The CDR3 sequence is 14 residues long. From germline, CDR1 is GTSNPN and CDR2 SVGIG (reference sequence). V was clipped by 1 base and J by 6 bases, with 13 bases between them. The CDR3 is CAWSAQGFGQPQHF. The CDR3 DNA reads as TGTGCCTGGAGTGCGCAGGGATTTGGTCAGCCCCAGCATTTT.

This chain links TRBV19 with TRBJ2-3; D ambiguous. The V and J ends lost 4 bases and 2 bases respectively, with 7 bases between them. Germline assignment: CDR1 LNHDA and CDR2 SQIVND (reference sequence). This CDR3 is built from 13 residues. CDR3 residues: CASSTVNTDTQYF. For the CDR3, the DNA is TGTGCCAGTAGTACAGTCAACACAGATACGCAGTATTTT.

This clone came up a few times. This sequence joins TRBV5-1 and TRBJ2-7; 10 bases fit TRBD1. V shed 4 bases, J shed 4 bases, and the junction held 14 bases outside the gene matches. The CDR3 has 17 residues. Germline V gives CDR1 SGHRS, CDR2 YFSETQ. This CDR3 reads CASSRDRGLRIGYEQYF. The CDR3 coding sequence is TGCGCCAGCAGCCGGGACAGGGGATTAAGGATAGGTTACGAGCAGTACTTC.

This clone came up once. The chain recombines TRBV25-1 with TRBJ1-6; possible D gene TRBD1, 6 bases. V dropped 5 bases and J dropped 9 bases, with 20 bases sitting between them. CDR3 size: 16 residues. CDR1 is MGHDK, CDR2 SYGVNS, per germline. DNA of the CDR3: TGTGCCAGCAGTCCCCAAGTTTGGGGGGCTAGTTCACCCCTCCACTTT. It translates to CASSPQVWGASSPLHF.

The V gene is TRBV4-1, the J gene TRBJ2-7, with D perhaps matching TRBD1 (6 bases). The CDR3 covers 14 residues. The V end lost 7 bases, the J end lost 8 bases, and 21 bases lay between the germline ends. The V gene's germline CDR1 is MGHRA and CDR2 YSYEKL. The DNA of the CDR3 is TGCGCCAGCAAGCCGGGGCAGGGGTATACTCAGCAGTACTTC. Protein product: CASKPGQGYTQQYF.

The chain recombines TRBV3-1 (or the pseudogene TRBV3-2) with TRBJ2-4; 7 positions match TRBD1. Germline loops: CDR1 LGHDT, CDR2 YNNKEL (reference sequence). The CDR3 sequence is 17 residues long. J lost 7 bases, V lost 4 bases, and 16 bases had no gene match. CDR3 residues: CASSRLRDSTSGNIQYF. The CDR3, as DNA: TGTGCCAGCAGCCGCCTTAGGGACAGCACAAGTGGGAACATTCAGTACTTC.

This sequence joins TRBV2 and TRBJ1-2; D might be TRBD1 (5 bases). V shed 8 bases and J shed 0 bases, with 22 bases lying between them. Germline V lookup: CDR1 SNHLY, CDR2 FYNNEI. This CDR3 comprises 17 residues. Written as DNA, the CDR3 is TGTGCCAGCGCCCTCTTAGGGAAGGGGTCCTCTAACTATGGCTACACCTTC. Encoded protein: CASALLGKGSSNYGYTF.